This passage covers 17 T cell receptor beta chains from one sample sequenced in a study of tumor-infiltrating lymphocytes in primary liver carcinoma. Between roughly 20 and 33 mg of unsorted bulk tissue served as the source from which RNA and DNA were co-extracted. With around 520 ng total RNA as template and a constant-region primer, TCR beta cDNA was made. Investigators got TCR beta libraries out of three nested multiplex PCR rounds, done with slightly modified ARM-PCR. For around 9 cycles apiece, the opening two PCR rounds ran with TRBV1-TRBV30 forward primers and a C-beta reverse primer. TCRdb re-derived calls from the multiplex PCR reads in MiXCR, one entry per CDR3 protein. The sample includes approximately 100,000 distinct CDR3 sequences, about two thirds of them seen just once. Sequencing was carried out using liver tumor tissue from sampling region 2. Subset given: tumor region T2, inferior pole. All receptors come from a woman in her sixties with primary liver carcinoma and hepatitis B virus infection.

CDR3 protein: CATVDGYTF. CDR3 bases: TGTGCCACCGTCGATGGCTACACCTTC. The chain has TRBV19 and TRBJ1-2; D remains ambiguous. Trimming cost V 10 bases and J 6 bases, with 6 bases left between them. The CDR3 sequence is 9 residues long. CDR1 is LNHDA, CDR2 SQIVND, per germline (reference sequence).

On this clonotype itself: A much more abundant neighbour one base away suggests this may be a read error. This chain joins TRBV5-1 and TRBJ1-1; 9 bases map to TRBD1. This CDR3 region has 13 residues. Germline CDR1 SGHRS, CDR2 YFSETQ. V lost 2 bases, J lost 12 bases, and 8 bases stayed unmatched. CDR3 in DNA: TGCGCCAGCAGCTTCGCTGGGGACAGGGTGACTTTCTTT. It yields the protein CASSFAGDRVTFF.

Comment on this clonotype: The CDR3 does not close with the conserved phenylalanine or tryptophan, likely indicating a read error. J is TRBJ2-5 and V is TRBV11-2; 9 bases map to TRBD2. Germline assignment: CDR1 SGHAT and CDR2 FQNNGV. The CDR3 is 14 residues long. CDR3 in DNA: TGTGTCAGTAGCTTCAGCGGGAGGAAAGAGACCCAGTACTAC. This encodes CVSSFSGRKETQYY.

As concerns this clonotype: One end of the junction fails to match germline, which may point to a read error. The rearrangement uses TRBV5-5 and TRBJ2-1, with 11 nucleotides matching TRBD2. From germline, CDR1 is SGHKS and CDR2 YYEKEE (reference sequence). The CDR3 sequence is 19 residues long. The CDR3 here is CASRPRLAGRGSDYNKQFF. The CDR3 DNA is TGTGCCAGCAGACCCAGACTAGCGGGAAGGGGTTCGGACTACAATAAGCAGTTCTTC. The variable domain in full, with the rest retrieved from reference TRBV5-5 and TRBJ2-1, is DAGVTQSPTHLIKTRGQQVTLRCSPISGHKSVSWYQQVLGQGPQFIFQYYEKEERGRGNFPDRFSARQFPNYSSELNVNALLLGDSALYLCASRPRLAGRGSDYNKQFFGPGTRLTVL.

The gene calls are TRBV20-1 and TRBJ2-3; possibly TRBD1 or TRBD2 for D (5 bases each). The germline V gene encodes CDR1 DFQATT and CDR2 SNEGSKA (reference sequence). Trimming cost V 6 bases and J 4 bases, with 20 bases left between them. This CDR3 is built from 15 residues. CDR3 region: CSANADWGSPDTQYF. The CDR3 DNA follows: TGCAGTGCCAACGCGGACTGGGGGAGCCCAGATACGCAGTATTTT.

Remarks on this clonotype: A much larger clone sits a single nucleotide away, making a read error possible. V and J are TRBV7-9 and TRBJ2-7; TRBD2 is a possible D gene (7 bases). V was shortened by 4 bases and J by 1 base, with 32 bases between the two germline ends. This CDR3 comprises 21 residues. In germline, CDR1 is SEHNR, CDR2 FQNEAQ (reference sequence). The CDR3 nucleotides are TGTGCCAGCAGCTCGACCACCCGGGGGGCCGTTAGGGGTCCTGGGTCCTACGAGCAGTACTTC. Its protein product is CASSSTTRGAVRGPGSYEQYF.

In its sample, this clonotype was seen once. V is TRBV10-3 and J is TRBJ2-3; TRBD2 agrees at 9 bases. Trimming removed 0 bases from V and 3 bases from J; junction bases left unmatched: 4. The CDR3 length is 16 residues. Germline V CDR1 and CDR2: ENHRY, SYGVKD. CDR3 DNA: TGTGCCATCAGTGAGTCGAGACTAGCGGCGACAGATACGCAGTATTTT. Translated, it gives CAISESRLAATDTQYF.

About this clonotype itself: Without the conserved terminal phenylalanine or tryptophan, this CDR3 likely stems from a read error. The limits of the CDR3 on the DNA are not certain, so only TCRdb's listed CDR3 is given. The chain is built from TRBV6-1 and TRBJ2-1. A total of 17 residues make up the CDR3, ends included. The germline CDR1 and CDR2 sequences are MNHNS and SASEGT. Here the CDR3 reads CASSGTLLGTSYNEQFS.

This clonotype came up a few times. The chain couples TRBV5-4 to TRBJ2-6, with TRBD1 identical over 12 bases. CDR1 is SGHNT and CDR2 is YYREEE in the germline V gene (reference sequence). V trimming: 3 bases; J trimming: 4 bases; junction bases outside the gene matches: 14. CDR3 length equals 20 residues. The CDR3 is CASSSTNRDRGLVGANVLTF. The CDR3 DNA sequence: TGTGCCAGCAGCTCTACGAACCGGGACAGGGGGCTGGTGGGGGCCAACGTCCTGACTTTC.

This clonotype turned up a few times. Since no conserved phenylalanine or tryptophan closes the CDR3, a read error is the likely cause. The V gene is TRBV5-5, the J gene TRBJ2-1, with D perhaps matching TRBD2 (6 bases). This CDR3 region has 15 residues. The germline CDR1 and CDR2 sequences are SGHKS and YYEKEE (reference sequence). Trimming removed 1 base from V and 6 bases from J, with 14 bases in between. The CDR3 DNA reads as TGTGCCAGCAGCTTGCGCGGGGCTGAAACCAATGAGCAGTTCCTC. It yields the protein CASSLRGAETNEQFL.

About this clonotype itself: Sequence at one end of the junction differs from germline and may be a read error. V usage is TRBV29-1 and J usage is TRBJ1-2; no firm D call. In germline, CDR1 is SQVTM, CDR2 ANQGSEA. The CDR3 runs to 10 residues. Written as DNA, the CDR3 is TGCAGCGTTGGTAACTATGGTTACACCTTC. Protein: CSVGNYGYTF.

Concerning this clonotype: With a much larger clone just one base away, this may be a read error. V and J are TRBV4-2 and TRBJ2-7, with 7 bases that match TRBD2. Germline V CDR1 and CDR2: LGHNA, YNFKEQ. This CDR3 is 14 amino acids long. The CDR3 loop is CASSQRGSSYQQCF. The DNA of the CDR3 is TGTGCCAGCAGCCAGCGGGGGAGCTCCTACCAGCAGTGCTTC.

About this clonotype itself: A much larger clonotype is one base distant, so this may be a read error. The chain uses TRBV28 and TRBJ2-3, with 7 positions matching TRBD2. Germline values: CDR1 MDHEN, CDR2 SYDVKM. V shed 2 bases and J 1 base; nucleotides not matched to a gene: 3. The CDR3 runs to 15 residues. Here the CDR3 DNA reads TGTGCCAGCAGTTTAATGGGGGGGGGCACAGATACGCAGTATTTT. Its protein product is CASSLMGGGTDTQYF.

The V gene is TRBV21-1, the J gene TRBJ1-3; TRBD1, the table's D call, was not compared with the DNA. TRBV21-1 is termed a pseudogene. The CDR3 extends over 18 amino acids. CDR3 in DNA: TGTGCCAGCAGCAAAGGGAGGAACAGGGTATTTGTCGGAAACACCATATATTTT. It specifies CASSKGRNRVFVGNTIYF.

Note on this clonotype: No conserved phenylalanine or tryptophan ends this CDR3, so it is likely a read error. The rearrangement joins TRBV11-2 to TRBJ2-2, with D possibly matching TRBD2 (5 bases). There are 15 residues in the CDR3. The V gene's germline CDR1 is SGHAT and CDR2 FQNNGV. CDR3 protein: CTSSLGRGYTGELFL. CDR3 bases: TGTACCAGCAGCTTAGGGAGAGGGTACACCGGGGAGCTGTTTCTT.

This chain links TRBV6-5 with TRBJ2-1, with 12 bases matching TRBD2. Germline CDR1 is MNHEY and CDR2 is SVGAGI. The CDR3 has 15 residues. V trimming: 4 bases; J trimming: 9 bases; junction bases outside the gene matches: 7. The DNA for the CDR3 is TGTGCCAGCAGTTCCAGGACTAGCGGGAATGGTGAGCAGTTCTTC. It translates to CASSSRTSGNGEQFF.

With respect to this clonotype: A much bigger clone sits one base away, suggesting this may be a read error. The CDR3 sequence is CASSWGQWPKQGYTF. CDR3 nucleotides: TGTGCCAGCAGCTGGGGACAGTGGCCAAAACAAGGCTACACCTTC. V usage is TRBV7-9 and J usage is TRBJ1-2; 7 bases fit TRBD1. The V gene's germline CDR1 is SEHNR and CDR2 FQNEAQ (reference sequence). Trimming cost V 4 bases and J 8 bases; bases outside gene matches: 13. The CDR3 contains 15 residues.